The sample holds a few counts of the clone carrying this TCR beta chain. Its target is not known. One entry per CDR3 protein results from TCRdb running MiXCR on the 5' RACE reads. The table lists hundreds of thousands of distinct CDR3 sequences, roughly 17% of them singletons. The data stem from a study of T-cell memory formation after mild COVID-19. CDR3 length equals 16 residues. CDR1 is MGHRA, CDR2 YSYEKL, per germline. The V gene end was trimmed by 4 bases and the J gene end by 2 bases; junction bases not matched to a gene: 4. The study, taken as a whole, reports: Researchers found some responding clones in pre-infection memory, a sign that cross-reactive memory joined. CD8+ contracting clones occupied EMRA, while CD4+ ones occupied mainly CM and EM.

The receptor's source is an adult woman who had mild COVID-19 (a few samples of this study predate the infection). Cell type and time point are not known. This chain links TRBV4-1 with TRBJ1-4; TRBD1 matches 10 bases. Sample: PBMCs or a T cell subset sorted from them (not recorded which). The CDR3 nucleotides are TGCGCCAGCAGCCGTGACAGGGGGCCGACTAATGAAAAACTGTTTTTT. It yields the protein CASSRDRGPTNEKLFF.